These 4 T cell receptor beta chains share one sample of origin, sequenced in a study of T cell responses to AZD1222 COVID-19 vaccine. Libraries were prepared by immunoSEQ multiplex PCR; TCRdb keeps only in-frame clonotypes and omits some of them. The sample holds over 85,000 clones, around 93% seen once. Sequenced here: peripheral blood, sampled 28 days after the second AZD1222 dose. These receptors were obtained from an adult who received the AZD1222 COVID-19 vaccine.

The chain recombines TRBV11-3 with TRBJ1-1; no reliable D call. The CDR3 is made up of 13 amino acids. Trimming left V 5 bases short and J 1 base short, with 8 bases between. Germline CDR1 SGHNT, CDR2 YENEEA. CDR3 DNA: TGTGCCAGCAGCGCGATGGAGAACACTGAAGCTTTCTTT. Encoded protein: CASSAMENTEAFF.

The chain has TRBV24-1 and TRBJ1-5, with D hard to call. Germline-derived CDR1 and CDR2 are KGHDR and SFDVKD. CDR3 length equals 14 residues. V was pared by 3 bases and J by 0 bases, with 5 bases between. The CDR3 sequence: CATSDQASNQPQHF. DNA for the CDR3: TGTGCCACCAGTGATCAGGCTAGCAATCAGCCCCAGCATTTT.

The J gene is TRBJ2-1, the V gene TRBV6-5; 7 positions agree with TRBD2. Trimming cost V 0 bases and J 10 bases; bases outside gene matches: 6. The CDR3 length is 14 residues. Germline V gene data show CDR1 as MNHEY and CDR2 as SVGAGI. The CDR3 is CASSYSGGVPEQFF. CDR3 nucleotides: TGTGCCAGCAGTTACTCGGGGGGGGTCCCAGAGCAGTTCTTC.

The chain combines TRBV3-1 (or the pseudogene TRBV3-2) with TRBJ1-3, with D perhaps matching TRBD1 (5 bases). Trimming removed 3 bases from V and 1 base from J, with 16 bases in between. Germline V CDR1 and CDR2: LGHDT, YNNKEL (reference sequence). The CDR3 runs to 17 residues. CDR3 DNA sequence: TGTGCCAGCAGCCATGAGAGGGGTACCATATCTGGAAACACCATATATTTT. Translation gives CASSHERGTISGNTIYF.